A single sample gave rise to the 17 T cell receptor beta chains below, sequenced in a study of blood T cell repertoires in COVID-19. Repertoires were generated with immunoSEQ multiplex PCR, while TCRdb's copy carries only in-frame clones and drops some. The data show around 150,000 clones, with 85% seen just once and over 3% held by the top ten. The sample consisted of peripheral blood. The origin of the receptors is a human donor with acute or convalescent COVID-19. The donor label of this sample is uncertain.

CDR3 bases: TGTGCCAGCAGTTACTCAACAGGGAGTGGGTCCTATGGCTACACCTTC. Its protein product is CASSYSTGSGSYGYTF. V gene TRBV6-5 combines with J gene TRBJ1-2; a weak D match, TRBD1 (6 bases). The germline V gene has CDR1 MNHEY and CDR2 SVGAGI. Trimming pared 0 bases from V and 4 bases from J, leaving 15 bases between. The CDR3 is 16 amino acids.

The CDR3: CASSLGVTEAFF. In DNA, the CDR3 is TGTGCCAGCAGCCTCGGGGTAACTGAAGCTTTCTTT. This sequence joins TRBV28 and TRBJ1-1; unclear D gene. The V and J ends lost 6 bases and 5 bases respectively, with 10 bases between them. From germline, CDR1 is MDHEN and CDR2 SYDVKM. The CDR3 length is 12 residues.

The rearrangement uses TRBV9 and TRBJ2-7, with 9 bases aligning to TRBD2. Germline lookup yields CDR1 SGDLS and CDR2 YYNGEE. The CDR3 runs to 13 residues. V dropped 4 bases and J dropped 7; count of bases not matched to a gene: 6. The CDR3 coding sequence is TGTGCCAGCAGCCCGCGGGGGGGGGAAGAGCAGTACTTC. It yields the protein CASSPRGGEEQYF.

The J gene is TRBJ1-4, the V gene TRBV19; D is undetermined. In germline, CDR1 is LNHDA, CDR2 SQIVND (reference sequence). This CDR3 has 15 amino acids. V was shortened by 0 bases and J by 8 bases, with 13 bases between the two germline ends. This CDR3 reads CASSIEGLTGEKLFF. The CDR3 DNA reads TGTGCCAGTAGTATAGAAGGACTAACGGGAGAAAAACTGTTTTTT.

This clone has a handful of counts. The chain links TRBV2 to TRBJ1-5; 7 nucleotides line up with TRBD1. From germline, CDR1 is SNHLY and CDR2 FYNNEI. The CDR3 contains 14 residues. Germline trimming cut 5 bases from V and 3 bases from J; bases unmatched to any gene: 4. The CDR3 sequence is CASSQTGSNQPQHF. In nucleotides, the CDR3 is TGTGCCAGCAGTCAGACAGGGTCCAATCAGCCCCAGCATTTT.

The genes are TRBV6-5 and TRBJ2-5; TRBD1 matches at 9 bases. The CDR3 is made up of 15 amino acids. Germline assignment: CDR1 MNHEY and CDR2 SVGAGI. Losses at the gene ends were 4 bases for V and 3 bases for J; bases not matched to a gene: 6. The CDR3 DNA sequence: TGTGCCAGCAGTTCACCGGGACAGGGAGAAGAGACCCAGTACTTC. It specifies CASSSPGQGEETQYF.

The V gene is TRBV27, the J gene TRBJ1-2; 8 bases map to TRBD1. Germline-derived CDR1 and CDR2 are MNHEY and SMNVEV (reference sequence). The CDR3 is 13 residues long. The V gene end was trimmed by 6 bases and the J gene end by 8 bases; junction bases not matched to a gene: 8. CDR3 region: CASRGTRGLGYTF. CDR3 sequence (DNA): TGTGCCAGCAGGGGTACCAGGGGGCTCGGCTACACCTTC.

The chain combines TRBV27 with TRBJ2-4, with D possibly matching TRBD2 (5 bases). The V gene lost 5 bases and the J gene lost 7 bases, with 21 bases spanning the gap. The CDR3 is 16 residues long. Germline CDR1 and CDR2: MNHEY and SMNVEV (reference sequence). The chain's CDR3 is CASSTWTDSLGNIQYF. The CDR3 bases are TGTGCCAGCAGTACCTGGACTGATTCTTTAGGCAACATTCAGTACTTC.

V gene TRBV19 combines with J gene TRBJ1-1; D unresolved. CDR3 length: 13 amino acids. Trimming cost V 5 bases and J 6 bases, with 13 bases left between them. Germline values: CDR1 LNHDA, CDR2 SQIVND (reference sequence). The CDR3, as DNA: TGTGCCAGTAGTTTGGGTTTTACAGCTGAAGCTTTCTTT. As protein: CASSLGFTAEAFF.

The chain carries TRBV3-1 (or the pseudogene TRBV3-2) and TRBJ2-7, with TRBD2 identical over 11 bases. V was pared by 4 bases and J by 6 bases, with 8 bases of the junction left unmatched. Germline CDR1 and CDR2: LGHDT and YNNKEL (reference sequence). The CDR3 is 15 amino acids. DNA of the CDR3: TGTGCCAGCAGCCTTTTAGCGGGGGGGCTCGGCGAGCAGTACTTC. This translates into CASSLLAGGLGEQYF.

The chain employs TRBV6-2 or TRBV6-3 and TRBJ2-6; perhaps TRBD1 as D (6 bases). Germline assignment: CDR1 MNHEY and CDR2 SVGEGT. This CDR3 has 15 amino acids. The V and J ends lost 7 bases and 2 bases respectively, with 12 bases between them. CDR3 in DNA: TGTGCCAGCAACCCCACAGGGACTGGGGCCAACGTCCTGACTTTC. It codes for CASNPTGTGANVLTF.

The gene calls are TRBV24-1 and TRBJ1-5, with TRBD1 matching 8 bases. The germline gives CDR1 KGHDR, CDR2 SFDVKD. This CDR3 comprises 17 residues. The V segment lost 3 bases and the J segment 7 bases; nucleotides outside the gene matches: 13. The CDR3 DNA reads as TGTGCCACCAGTGATGCGGGACAGGACAGAGCCAAGCAGCCCCAGCATTTT. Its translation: CATSDAGQDRAKQPQHF.

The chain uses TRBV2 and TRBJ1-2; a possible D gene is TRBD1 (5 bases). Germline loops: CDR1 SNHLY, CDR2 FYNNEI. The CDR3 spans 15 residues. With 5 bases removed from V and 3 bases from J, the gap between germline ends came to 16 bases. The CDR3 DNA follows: TGTGCCAGCAGTCCGCGCTTCGACAGAGACTATGGCTACACCTTC. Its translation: CASSPRFDRDYGYTF.

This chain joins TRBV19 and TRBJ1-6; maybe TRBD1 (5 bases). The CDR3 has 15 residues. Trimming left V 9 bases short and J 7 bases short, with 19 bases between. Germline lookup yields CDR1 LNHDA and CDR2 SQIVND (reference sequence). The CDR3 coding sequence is TGTGCCAGCGAAGTACCGGGACTGAGCAATTCACCCCTCCACTTT. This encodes CASEVPGLSNSPLHF.

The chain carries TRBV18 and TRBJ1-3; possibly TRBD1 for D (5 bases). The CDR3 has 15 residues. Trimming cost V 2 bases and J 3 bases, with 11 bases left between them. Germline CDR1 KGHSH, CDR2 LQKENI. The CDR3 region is CASSPIQGVGNTIYF. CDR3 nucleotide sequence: TGTGCCAGCTCACCAATACAAGGGGTTGGAAACACCATATATTTT. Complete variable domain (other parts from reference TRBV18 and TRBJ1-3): NAGVMQNPRHLVRRRGQEARLRCSPMKGHSHVYWYRQLPEEGLKFMVYLQKENIIDESGMPKERFSAEFPKEGPSILRIQQVVRGDSAAYFCASSPIQGVGNTIYFGEGSWLTVV.

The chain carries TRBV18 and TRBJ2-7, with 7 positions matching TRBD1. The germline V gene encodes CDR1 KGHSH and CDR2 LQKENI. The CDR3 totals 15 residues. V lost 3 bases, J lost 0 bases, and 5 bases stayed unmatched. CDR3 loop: CASSPSTGPSYEQYF. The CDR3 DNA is TGTGCCAGCTCACCCTCGACAGGGCCCTCCTACGAGCAGTACTTC.

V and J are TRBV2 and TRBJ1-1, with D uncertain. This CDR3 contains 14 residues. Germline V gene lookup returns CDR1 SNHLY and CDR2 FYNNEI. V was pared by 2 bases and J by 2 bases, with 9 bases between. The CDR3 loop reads CASSEKQANTEAFF. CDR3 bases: TGTGCCAGCAGTGAAAAGCAGGCTAACACTGAAGCTTTCTTT.